This T cell receptor beta chain emerged from a study of T cells expressing NK-cell markers. Study background: The eight sequenced donors comprised seven who were HCMV-seropositive and one who was seronegative.

Germline V gene sequence: CDR1 SNHLY, CDR2 FYNNEI. The CDR3 spans 15 residues. As to this clonotype: Antigen specificity is unknown.

TCRdb re-called the 5' RACE reads and shows each CDR3 protein once, DNA omitted. The sample shows around 550,000 distinct CDR3 sequences, and roughly 3.5% sits with its ten largest clones. General study points: The dominant NKG2C+ clonotypes represented about 1.0-7.0% of CD8+ T cells in over 5 donors.

The rearrangement links TRBV2 to TRBJ2-1; TCRdb returns TRBD1, unconfirmable since there is no DNA. The specimen sequenced was blood T cells: a sorted CD56 or NKG2C T cell subset, CD4+ or CD8+ T cells, or bulk PBMC T cells (not recorded which). This TCR was sampled from a man between 18 and 29 years old in good health. CDR3 sequence: CASSERGWAYNEQFF.